The source of this T cell receptor (beta chain) is a study of blood T cell repertoires in COVID-19. Study information: There were acute and convalescent COVID-19 samples, and they came from the United States, Italy and Spain. PBMCs, B-cell-depleted T cells, or T cells provided the cDNA or gDNA that made up the material.

Germline V gene lookup returns CDR1 SEHNR and CDR2 FQNEAQ (reference sequence). Deletions cut 0 bases from V and 4 bases from J, with 10 bases between. The CDR3 runs 15 residues. In the authors' workflow: Amplification of reference gene primers was used by the study to estimate nucleated cell counts. The protocol was immunoSEQ multiplex PCR, while the TCRdb copy is restricted to in-frame clones and leaves out a portion. The V and J calls and clone size were taken over from that table, and D and trimming were inferred from the DNA. Here the sample spans around 230,000 clones, 75% to 85% being singletons. This clone was recorded once.

The chain joins TRBV7-9 to TRBJ1-3; D possibly corresponds to TRBD1 (5 bases). The sequenced sample was peripheral blood. This TCR was recovered from a man in his forties or fifties who had recovered from COVID-19. The CDR3 bases are TGTGCCAGCAGCTTAGCAGGGGCAGGAGGAAACACCATATATTTT. Translating it yields CASSLAGAGGNTIYF.